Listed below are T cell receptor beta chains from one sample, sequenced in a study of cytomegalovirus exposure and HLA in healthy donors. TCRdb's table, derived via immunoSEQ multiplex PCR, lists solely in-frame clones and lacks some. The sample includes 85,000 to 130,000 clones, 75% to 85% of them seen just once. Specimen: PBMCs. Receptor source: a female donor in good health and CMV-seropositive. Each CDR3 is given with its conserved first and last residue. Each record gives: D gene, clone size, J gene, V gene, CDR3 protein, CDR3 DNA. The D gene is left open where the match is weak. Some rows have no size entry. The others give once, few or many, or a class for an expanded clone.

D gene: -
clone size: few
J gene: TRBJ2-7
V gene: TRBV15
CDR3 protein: CATSRARVGLTYEQYF
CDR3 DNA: TGTGCCACCAGCAGAGCGCGGGTGGGTCTGACCTACGAGCAGTACTTC

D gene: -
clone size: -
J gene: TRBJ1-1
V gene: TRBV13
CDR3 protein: CASSPGYHTEAFF
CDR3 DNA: TGTGCCAGCAGCCCAGGCTACCACACTGAAGCTTTCTTT

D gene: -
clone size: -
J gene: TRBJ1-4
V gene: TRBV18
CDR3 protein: CASSPLGRSTNEKLFF
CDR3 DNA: TGTGCCAGCTCACCACTAGGGAGATCAACTAATGAAAAACTGTTTTTT

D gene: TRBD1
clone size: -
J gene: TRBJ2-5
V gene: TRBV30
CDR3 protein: CAWSVRDRGRETQYF
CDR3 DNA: TGTGCCTGGAGTGTACGGGACAGGGGGCGGGAGACCCAGTACTTC

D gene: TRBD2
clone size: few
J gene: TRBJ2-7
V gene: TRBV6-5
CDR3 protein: CASRGSTGEQYF
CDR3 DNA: TGTGCCAGCCGCGGGAGTACGGGTGAGCAGTACTTC

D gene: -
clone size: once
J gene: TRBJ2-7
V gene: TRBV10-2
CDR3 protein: CASSESGRSYEQYF
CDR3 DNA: TGCGCCAGCAGTGAGTCTGGCAGGTCCTACGAGCAGTACTTC

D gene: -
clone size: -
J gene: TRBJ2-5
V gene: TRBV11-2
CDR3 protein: CASTPGLVGETQYF
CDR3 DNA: TGTGCCAGCACCCCCGGGTTAGTCGGGGAGACCCAGTACTTC

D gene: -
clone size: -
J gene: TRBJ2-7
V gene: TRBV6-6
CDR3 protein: CASSYRDTYEQYF
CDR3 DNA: TGTGCCAGCAGTTACCGGGACACCTACGAGCAGTACTTC

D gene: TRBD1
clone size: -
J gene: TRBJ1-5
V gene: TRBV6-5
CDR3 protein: CASSRTGGSNQPQHF
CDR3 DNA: TGTGCCAGCAGCAGGACAGGGGGCTCCAATCAGCCCCAGCATTTT

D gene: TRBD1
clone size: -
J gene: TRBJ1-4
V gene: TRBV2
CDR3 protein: CASSPPTTGGGYATNEKLFF
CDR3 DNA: TGTGCCAGCAGTCCCCCCACGACAGGGGGCGGTTATGCAACTAATGAAAAACTGTTTTTT

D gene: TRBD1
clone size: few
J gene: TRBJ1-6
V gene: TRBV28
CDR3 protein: CAEKGAHNSPLHF
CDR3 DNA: TGTGCCGAAAAGGGGGCTCATAATTCACCCCTCCACTTT

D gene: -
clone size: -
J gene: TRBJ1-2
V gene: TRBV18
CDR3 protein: CASSLHREEGLNYGYTF
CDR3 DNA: TGTGCCAGCTCACTACACAGGGAAGAGGGGCTAAACTATGGCTACACCTTC

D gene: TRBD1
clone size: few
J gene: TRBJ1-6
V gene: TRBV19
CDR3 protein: CASSLGQGDAVLHF
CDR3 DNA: TGTGCCAGTAGCCTCGGACAGGGTGATGCTGTCCTCCACTTT

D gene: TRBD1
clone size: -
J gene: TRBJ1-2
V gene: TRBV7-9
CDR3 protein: CSSSPDRGGGYTF
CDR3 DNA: TGTTCCAGCAGCCCTGACAGGGGCGGGGGCTACACCTTC

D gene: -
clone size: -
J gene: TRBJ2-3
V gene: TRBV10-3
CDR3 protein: CAISESKTGRADTQYF
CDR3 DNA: TGTGCCATCAGTGAGTCGAAAACAGGGAGGGCAGATACGCAGTATTTT

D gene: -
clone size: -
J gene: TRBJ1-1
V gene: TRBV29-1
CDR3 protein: CSGIGTEAFF
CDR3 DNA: TGCAGCGGCATCGGGACTGAAGCTTTCTTT

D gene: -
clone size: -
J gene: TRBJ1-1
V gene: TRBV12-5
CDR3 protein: CASGPDSIMVGINTEAFF
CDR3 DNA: TGTGCTAGTGGTCCGGACAGTATAATGGTGGGGATCAACACTGAAGCTTTCTTT

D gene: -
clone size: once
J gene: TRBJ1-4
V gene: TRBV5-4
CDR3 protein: CASSREGANEKLFF
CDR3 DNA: TGTGCCAGCAGCAGGGAGGGTGCTAATGAAAAACTGTTTTTT

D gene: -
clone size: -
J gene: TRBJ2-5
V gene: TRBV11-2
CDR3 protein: CASSLDAERETQYF
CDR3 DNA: TGTGCCAGCAGCTTAGATGCCGAGAGGGAGACCCAGTACTTC

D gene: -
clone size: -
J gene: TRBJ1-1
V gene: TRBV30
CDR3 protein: CASDSDRQASEAFF
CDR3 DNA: TGTGCCTCAGACTCCGACAGGCAAGCAAGTGAAGCTTTCTTT

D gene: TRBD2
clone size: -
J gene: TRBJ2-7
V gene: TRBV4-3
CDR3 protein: CASSQAGGRVYEQYF
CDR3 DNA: TGCGCCAGCAGCCAAGCGGGGGGAAGGGTCTACGAGCAGTACTTC

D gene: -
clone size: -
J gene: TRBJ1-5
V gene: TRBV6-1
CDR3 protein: CASSGRKGYNQPQHF
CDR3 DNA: TGTGCCAGCAGTGGCCGAAAGGGGTACAATCAGCCCCAGCATTTT

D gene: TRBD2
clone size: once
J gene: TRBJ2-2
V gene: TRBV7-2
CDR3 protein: CASSFYLADTGELFF
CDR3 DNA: TGTGCCAGCAGCTTCTACCTAGCGGACACCGGGGAGCTGTTTTTT

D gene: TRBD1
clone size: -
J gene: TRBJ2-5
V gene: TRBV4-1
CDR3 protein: CASSQDYNRGETQYF
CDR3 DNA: TGCGCCAGCAGCCAAGATTATAACAGGGGCGAGACCCAGTACTTC

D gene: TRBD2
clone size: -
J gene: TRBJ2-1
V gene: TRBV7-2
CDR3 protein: CASRTWASGSSYNEQFF
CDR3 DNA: TGTGCCAGCAGGACCTGGGCTAGCGGGAGCTCCTACAATGAGCAGTTCTTC

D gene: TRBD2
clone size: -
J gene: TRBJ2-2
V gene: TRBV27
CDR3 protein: CASRSREGLNTGELFF
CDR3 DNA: TGTGCCAGCAGATCACGGGAGGGGTTGAACACCGGGGAGCTGTTTTTT

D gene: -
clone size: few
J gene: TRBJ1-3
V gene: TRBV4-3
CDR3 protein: CASSPRRTPITIYF
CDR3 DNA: TGCGCCAGCAGCCCCAGACGGACTCCCATTACCATATATTTT

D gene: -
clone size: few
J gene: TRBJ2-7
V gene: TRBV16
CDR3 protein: CASSQSIAAYEQYF
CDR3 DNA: TGTGCCAGCAGCCAATCGATTGCGGCCTACGAGCAGTACTTC

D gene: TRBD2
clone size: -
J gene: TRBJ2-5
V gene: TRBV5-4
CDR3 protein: CATGGAGIQETQYF
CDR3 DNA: TGTGCCACCGGGGGGGCAGGGATTCAAGAGACCCAGTACTTC

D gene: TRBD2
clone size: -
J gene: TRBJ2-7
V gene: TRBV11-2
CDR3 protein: CASSPRLAGGELYEQYF
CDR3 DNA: TGTGCCAGCAGCCCCAGACTAGCGGGAGGGGAACTGTACGAGCAGTACTTC

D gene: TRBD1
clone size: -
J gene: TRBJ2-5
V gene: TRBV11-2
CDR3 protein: CASSTRQGRETQYF
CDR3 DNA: TGTGCCAGCAGCACCCGACAGGGGAGGGAGACCCAGTACTTC

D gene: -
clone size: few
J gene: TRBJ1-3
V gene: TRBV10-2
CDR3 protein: CASSDRGRGNTIYF
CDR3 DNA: TGCGCCAGCAGTGACAGGGGTCGGGGAAACACCATATATTTT

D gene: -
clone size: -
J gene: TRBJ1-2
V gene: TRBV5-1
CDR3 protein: CASSLAGASSTYGYTF
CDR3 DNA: TGCGCCAGCAGCTTGGCAGGGGCCTCTTCTACCTATGGCTACACCTTC

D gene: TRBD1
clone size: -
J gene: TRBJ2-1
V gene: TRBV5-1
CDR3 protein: CASSFGQGAYNEQFF
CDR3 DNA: TGCGCCAGCAGCTTCGGACAGGGGGCATACAATGAGCAGTTCTTC

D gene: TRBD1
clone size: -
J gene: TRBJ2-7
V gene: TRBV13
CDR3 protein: CASSRGEGQGAREQYF
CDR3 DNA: TGTGCCAGCAGCCGCGGGGAGGGACAGGGGGCGAGGGAGCAGTACTTC

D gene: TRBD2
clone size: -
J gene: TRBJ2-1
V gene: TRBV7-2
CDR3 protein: CASSLQGGVYEQFF
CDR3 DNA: TGTGCCAGCAGCTTACAGGGAGGGGTCTATGAGCAGTTCTTC

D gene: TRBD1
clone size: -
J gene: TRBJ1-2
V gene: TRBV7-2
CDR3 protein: CASSRLPDRDSNYGYTF
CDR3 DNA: TGTGCCAGCAGCCGCCTTCCGGACAGGGACTCCAACTATGGCTACACCTTC

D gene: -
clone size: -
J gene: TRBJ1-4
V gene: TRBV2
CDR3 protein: CASSEALGLPEKLFF
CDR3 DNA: TGTGCCAGCAGTGAAGCGCTGGGCCTGCCTGAAAAACTGTTTTTT

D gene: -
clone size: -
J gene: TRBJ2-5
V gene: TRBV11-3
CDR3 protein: CASSLTGGGETQYF
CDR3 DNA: TGTGCCAGCAGCTTAACAGGGGGAGGGGAGACCCAGTACTTC

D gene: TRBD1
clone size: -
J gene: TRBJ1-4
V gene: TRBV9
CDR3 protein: CASSGTGGPEEKLFF
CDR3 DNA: TGTGCCAGCAGCGGAACAGGGGGCCCAGAGGAAAAACTGTTTTTT